The clone carrying this TCR beta chain was detected only a few times. The length of the CDR3 is 15 residues. V shed 6 bases and J shed 2 bases, with 15 bases lying between them. Germline V lookup: CDR1 MNHEY, CDR2 SVGAGI. This entry belongs to a study of blood T cell repertoires in COVID-19. As handled by the study authors: For nucleated cells, counts were estimated from reference gene primer amplification. This table comes from immunoSEQ multiplex PCR, and its TCRdb copy is limited to in-frame clones, with some not included. V and J calls and clone size are copied from that table; D and trimming were computed from the DNA. The table includes around 120,000 clones, around 89% detected once.

The origin of this receptor is a human donor in a cohort sampled during active COVID-19. The chain carries TRBV6-5 and TRBJ2-3; TRBD1 might be the D (5 bases). Sequencing was carried out using peripheral blood. This CDR3 is CASRRQSINTDTQYF. The CDR3 nucleotides are TGTGCCAGCAGGAGACAGTCGATAAACACAGATACGCAGTATTTT.